The 14 T cell receptor beta chains presented below share a single source sample, sequenced in a study of blood T cell repertoires in COVID-19. Profiled with immunoSEQ multiplex PCR; TCRdb holds only in-frame clones, not every one. The sample consists of more than 150,000 clones, around 82% of them appearing once. Material for sequencing was peripheral blood. The receptors shown here come from a woman at least 80 years old with acute or convalescent COVID-19.

The chain is built from TRBV19 and TRBJ2-5, with TRBD1 matching 7 bases. The V and J ends lost 8 bases and 1 base, in that order; junction bases with no gene match: 4. This CDR3 contains 13 residues. Germline CDR1 LNHDA, CDR2 SQIVND (reference sequence). CDR3 sequence (DNA): TGTGCCAGTGGGACAGCTCGCCAAGAGACCCAGTACTTC. Translated: CASGTARQETQYF.

The chain links TRBV19 to TRBJ2-6; TRBD2 agrees at 8 bases. The length of the CDR3 is 18 residues. Germline V lookup: CDR1 LNHDA, CDR2 SQIVND (reference sequence). V lost 5 bases to trimming and J lost 0 bases; unmatched junction nucleotides: 9. The CDR3 spells CASSFPRGAHSGANVLTF. For the CDR3, the DNA is TGTGCCAGTAGTTTCCCGCGGGGGGCTCACTCTGGGGCCAACGTCCTGACTTTC.

This clone has only one observation. V and J are TRBV5-4 and TRBJ2-3, with a tentative D call TRBD2 (7 bases). V lost 4 bases to trimming and J lost 2 bases, with 14 bases between them. This CDR3 is 15 amino acids long. The germline CDR1 and CDR2 sequences are SGHNT and YYREEE (reference sequence). CDR3 in amino acids: CASSPAGANTDTQYF. CDR3 in DNA: TGTGCCAGCAGCCCGGCGGGGGCTAACACAGATACGCAGTATTTT.

The chain links TRBV11-2 to TRBJ2-7; TRBD1 agrees at 9 bases. The CDR3 has 14 amino acids. Germline V lookup: CDR1 SGHAT, CDR2 FQNNGV. With V trimmed by 5 bases and J by 3 bases, 5 bases remained unmatched. The CDR3 DNA reads TGTGCCAGCAGCGAGGACAGGGGATACTACGAGCAGTACTTC. Amino acid sequence: CASSEDRGYYEQYF.

In its sample, this clone was seen a few times. V is TRBV19 and J is TRBJ1-4, with 10 positions matching TRBD1. V dropped 5 bases and J dropped 8; count of bases not matched to a gene: 8. This CDR3 region has 15 residues. From germline, CDR1 is LNHDA and CDR2 SQIVND (reference sequence). The CDR3 DNA is TGTGCCAGTAGTCGACAGGGGGCAGCGGAGGAAAAACTGTTTTTT. Translation gives CASSRQGAAEEKLFF.

The genes are TRBV6-6 and TRBJ2-2, with TRBD2 matching 7 bases. Germline trimming cut 8 bases from V and 4 bases from J; bases unmatched to any gene: 13. Germline loops: CDR1 MNHNY, CDR2 SVGAGI (reference sequence). This CDR3 contains 16 residues. Here the CDR3 reads CASLTGAGRGTGELFF. CDR3 DNA sequence: TGTGCCAGCTTGACCGGAGCGGGACGGGGCACCGGGGAGCTGTTTTTT.

The J gene is TRBJ1-3, the V gene TRBV7-9, with D hard to call. Trimming removed 3 bases from V and 0 bases from J, with 12 bases in between. The CDR3 totals 16 residues. From germline, CDR1 is SEHNR and CDR2 FQNEAQ (reference sequence). Written as DNA, the CDR3 is TGTGCCAGCAGCTTGCTGCGAGGATCCTCTGGAAACACCATATATTTT. Protein: CASSLLRGSSGNTIYF. Variable domain in full (rest from reference TRBV7-9 and TRBJ1-3): DTGVSQNPRHKITKRGQNVTFRCDPISEHNRLYWYRQTLGQGPEFLTYFQNEAQLEKSRLLSDRFSAERPKGSFSTLEIQRTEQGDSAMYLCASSLLRGSSGNTIYFGEGSWLTVV.

This sequence joins TRBV5-1 and TRBJ2-3; 8 bases line up with TRBD2. The CDR3 has 16 residues. Unmatched junction bases numbered 3, after V lost 0 bases and J lost 0 bases. Germline V gene lookup returns CDR1 SGHRS and CDR2 YFSETQ. DNA of the CDR3: TGCGCCAGCAGCTTGGTTGCGGGGGGAAGCACAGATACGCAGTATTTT. Its protein product is CASSLVAGGSTDTQYF.

The chain recombines TRBV15 with TRBJ2-1; possible D gene TRBD2, 5 bases. The CDR3 runs 14 residues. Germline assignment: CDR1 LNHNV and CDR2 YYDKDF (reference sequence). V shed 5 bases and J shed 6 bases, with 14 bases lying between them. The CDR3: CATSPERESNEQFF. The CDR3 nucleotides read TGTGCCACCAGCCCCGAGAGGGAATCCAATGAGCAGTTCTTC.

This sequence joins TRBV18 and TRBJ1-1; the D gene is possibly TRBD1 (6 bases). Trimming took 6 bases from V and 3 from J, leaving 14 bases between them. The germline CDR1 and CDR2 sequences are KGHSH and LQKENI. The CDR3 is 14 residues long. The CDR3 region has the DNA TGTGCCAGCTCCCCGGGGCAGGGGTACACTGAAGCTTTCTTT. Its translation: CASSPGQGYTEAFF.

This CDR3 is CASSPDAGQGIGGYTF. The CDR3 DNA sequence: TGTGCCAGCAGCCCAGATGCGGGACAGGGGATTGGCGGCTACACCTTC. The chain combines TRBV11-2 with TRBJ1-2, with 10 bases that match TRBD1. The CDR3 is 16 amino acids. The germline V gene has CDR1 SGHAT and CDR2 FQNNGV. The trim removed 5 bases at V and 8 bases at J, leaving 14 bases unmatched.

This chain connects TRBV9 to TRBJ1-4; maybe TRBD1 (5 bases). The CDR3 totals 16 residues. Germline V gene sequence: CDR1 SGDLS, CDR2 YYNGEE. Trimming took off 0 bases at V and 12 bases at J, with 21 bases between the two ends. CDR3 coding DNA: TGTGCCAGCAGCGTAGGCCCAGGCAGTCAGGGTACGGAACTGTTTTTT. Translation gives CASSVGPGSQGTELFF.

The chain is built from TRBV18 and TRBJ2-6; 7 bases line up with TRBD1. From germline, CDR1 is KGHSH and CDR2 LQKENI. This CDR3 contains 18 residues. V lost 3 bases to trimming and J lost 1 base; unmatched junction nucleotides: 9. In DNA form, the CDR3 reads TGTGCCAGCTCACCCGGAGCGACAGGGACGTCTGGGGCCAACGTCCTGACTTTC. Protein product: CASSPGATGTSGANVLTF.

The rearrangement uses TRBV6-1 and TRBJ2-3, with D hard to call. The germline CDR1 and CDR2 sequences are MNHNS and SASEGT. V was clipped by 1 base and J by 5 bases, with 13 bases between them. This CDR3 comprises 15 residues. The CDR3 region has the DNA TGTGCCAGCAGTGAAGACCGCTTTGCCGGAGATACGCAGTATTTT. Translating it yields CASSEDRFAGDTQYF.